The sequence of this T cell receptor beta chain was determined in a study of blood T cells in healthy people across ages. The CDR3 is made up of 12 amino acids. Germline V gene sequence: CDR1 ENHRY, CDR2 SYGVKD. V gave up 2 bases and J gave up 6 bases, with 8 bases separating them. General study points: In older individuals, TCR beta diversity per million T cells was lower, falling roughly linearly with age.

Combining a sample-barcoded 5' primer with a J-beta primer mix, a second PCR ran for about 6 to 12 cycles. TCRdb ran MiXCR on the 5' RACE reads and lists one entry per CDR3 protein. The sample carries 700,000 to 850,000 distinct CDR3 sequences, roughly 34% recorded once. This clonotype was counted only a few times. Its cognate antigen is unknown. This chain joins TRBV10-3 and TRBJ2-7; unclear D gene. The material sequenced was blood. This receptor was identified in a man aged 18-30 years in good health. The CDR3 nucleotides are TGTGCCATCAGTGAGAGAGCGTCCGAGCAGTACTTC. This encodes CAISERASEQYF.